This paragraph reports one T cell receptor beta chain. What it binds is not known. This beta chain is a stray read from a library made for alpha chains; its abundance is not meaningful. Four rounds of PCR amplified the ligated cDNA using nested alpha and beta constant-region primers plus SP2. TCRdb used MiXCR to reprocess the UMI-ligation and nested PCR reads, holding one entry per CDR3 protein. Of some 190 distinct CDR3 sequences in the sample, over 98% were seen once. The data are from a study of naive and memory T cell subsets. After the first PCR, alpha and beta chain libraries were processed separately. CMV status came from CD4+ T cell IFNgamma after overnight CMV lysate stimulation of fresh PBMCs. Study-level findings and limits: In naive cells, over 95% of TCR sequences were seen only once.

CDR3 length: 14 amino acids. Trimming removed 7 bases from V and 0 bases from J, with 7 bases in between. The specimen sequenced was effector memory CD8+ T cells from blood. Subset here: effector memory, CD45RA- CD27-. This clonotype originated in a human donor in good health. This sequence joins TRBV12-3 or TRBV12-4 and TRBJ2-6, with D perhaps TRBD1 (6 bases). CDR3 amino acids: CASIQGSGANVLTF. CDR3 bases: TGTGCCAGCATACAGGGCTCTGGGGCCAACGTCCTGACTTTC.